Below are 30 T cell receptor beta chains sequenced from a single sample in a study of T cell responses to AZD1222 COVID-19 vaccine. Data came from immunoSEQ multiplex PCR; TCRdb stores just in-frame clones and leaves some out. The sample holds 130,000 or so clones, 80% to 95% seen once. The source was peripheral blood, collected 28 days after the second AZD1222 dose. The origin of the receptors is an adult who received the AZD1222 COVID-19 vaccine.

This chain's CDR3 is CASSPGRGVHEQYF. CDR3 sequence (DNA): TGTGCCAGCAGCCCAGGCAGGGGTGTACACGAGCAGTACTTC. The chain recombines TRBV7-2 with TRBJ2-7; TRBD1 might be the D (6 bases). CDR3 length: 14 amino acids. V lost 5 bases to trimming and J lost 5 bases, with 16 bases between them. Germline CDR1 and CDR2: SGHTA and FQGNSA. The whole variable domain, remainder taken from reference TRBV7-2 and TRBJ2-7, is GAGVSQSPSNKVTEKGKDVELRCDPISGHTALYWYRQSLGQGLEFLIYFQGNSAPDKSGLPSDRFSAERTGGSVSTLTIQRTQQEDSAVYLCASSPGRGVHEQYFGPGTRLTVT.

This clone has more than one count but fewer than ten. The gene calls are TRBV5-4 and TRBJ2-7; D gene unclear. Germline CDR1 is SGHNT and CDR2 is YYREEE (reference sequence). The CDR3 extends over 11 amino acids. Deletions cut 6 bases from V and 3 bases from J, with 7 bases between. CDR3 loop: CASKSYYEQYF. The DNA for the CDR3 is TGTGCCAGCAAGTCATACTACGAGCAGTACTTC. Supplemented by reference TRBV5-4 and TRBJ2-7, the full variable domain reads ETGVTQSPTHLIKTRGQQVTLRCSSQSGHNTVSWYQQALGQGPQFIFQYYREEENGRGNFPPRFSGLQFPNYSSELNVNALELDDSALYLCASKSYYEQYFGPGTRLTVT.

This chain's CDR3 is CASSQTSTSGRRNEQFF. CDR3 nucleotides: TGTGCCAGCAGCCAAACCTCGACTAGCGGGAGACGCAATGAGCAGTTCTTC. The rearrangement joins TRBV11-3 to TRBJ2-1, with TRBD2 matching 12 bases. Germline loops: CDR1 SGHNT, CDR2 YENEEA. The length of the CDR3 is 17 residues. V was pared by 5 bases and J by 6 bases, with 11 bases of the junction left unmatched.

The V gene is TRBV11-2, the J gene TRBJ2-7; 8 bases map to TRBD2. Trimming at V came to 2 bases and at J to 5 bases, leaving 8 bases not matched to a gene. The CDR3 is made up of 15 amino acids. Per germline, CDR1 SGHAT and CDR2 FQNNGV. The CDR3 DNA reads TGTGCCAGCAGCTTATATTCAGTCGGGAGGGACGAGCAGTACTTC. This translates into CASSLYSVGRDEQYF.

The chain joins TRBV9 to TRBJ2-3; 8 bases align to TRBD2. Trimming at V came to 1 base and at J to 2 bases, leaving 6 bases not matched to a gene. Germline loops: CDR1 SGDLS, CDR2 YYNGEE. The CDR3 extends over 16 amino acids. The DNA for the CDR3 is TGTGCCAGCAGCGTAAATCCAGCGGGAGTCACAGATACGCAGTATTTT. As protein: CASSVNPAGVTDTQYF.

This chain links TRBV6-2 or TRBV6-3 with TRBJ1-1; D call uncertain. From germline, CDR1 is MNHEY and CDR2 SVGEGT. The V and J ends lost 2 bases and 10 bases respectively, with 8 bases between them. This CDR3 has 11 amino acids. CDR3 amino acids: CASSYGLAAFF. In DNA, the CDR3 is TGTGCCAGCAGTTACGGCCTCGCAGCTTTCTTT.

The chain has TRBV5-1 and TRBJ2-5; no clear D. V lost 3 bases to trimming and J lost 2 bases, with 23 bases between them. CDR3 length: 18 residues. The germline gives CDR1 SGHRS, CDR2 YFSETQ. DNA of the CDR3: TGCGCCAGCAGCTCGCGAATACCCCTTGACGGAGAGCAAGAGACCCAGTACTTC. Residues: CASSSRIPLDGEQETQYF.

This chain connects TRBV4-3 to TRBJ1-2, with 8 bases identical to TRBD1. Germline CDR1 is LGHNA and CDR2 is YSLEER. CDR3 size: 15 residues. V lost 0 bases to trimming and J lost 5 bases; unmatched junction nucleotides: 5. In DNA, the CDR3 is TGCGCCAGCAGCCAAGACGACAGGGGAAGGTATGGCTACACCTTC. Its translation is CASSQDDRGRYGYTF.

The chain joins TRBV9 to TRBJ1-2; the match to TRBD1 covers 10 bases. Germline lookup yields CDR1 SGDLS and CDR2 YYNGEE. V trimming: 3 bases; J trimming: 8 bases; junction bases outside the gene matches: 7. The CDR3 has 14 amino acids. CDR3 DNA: TGTGCCAGCAGCGCTGGGACAGGGGTCCTCGGCTACACCTTC. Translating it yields CASSAGTGVLGYTF.

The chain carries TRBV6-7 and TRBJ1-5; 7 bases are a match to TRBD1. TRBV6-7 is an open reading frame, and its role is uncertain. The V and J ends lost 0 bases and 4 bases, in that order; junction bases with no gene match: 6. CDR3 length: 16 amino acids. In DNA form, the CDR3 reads TGTGCCAGCAGTTACTCACAGGGGCGCCGAAATCAGCCCCAGCATTTT. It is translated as CASSYSQGRRNQPQHF.

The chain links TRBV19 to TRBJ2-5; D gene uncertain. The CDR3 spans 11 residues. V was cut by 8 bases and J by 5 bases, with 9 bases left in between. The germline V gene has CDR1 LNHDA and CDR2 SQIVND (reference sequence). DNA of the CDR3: TGTGCCAGTGTCGGCTCGGAGACCCAGTACTTC. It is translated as CASVGSETQYF.

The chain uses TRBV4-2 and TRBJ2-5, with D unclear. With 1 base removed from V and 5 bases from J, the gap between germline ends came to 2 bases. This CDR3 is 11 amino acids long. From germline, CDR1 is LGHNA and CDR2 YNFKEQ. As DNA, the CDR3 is TGTGCCAGCAGCCAAGCGGAGACCCAGTACTTC. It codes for CASSQAETQYF.

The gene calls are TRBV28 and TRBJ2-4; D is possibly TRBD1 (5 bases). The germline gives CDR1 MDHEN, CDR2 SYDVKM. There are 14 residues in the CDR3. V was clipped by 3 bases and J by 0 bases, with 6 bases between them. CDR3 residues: CASSFQGAKNIQYF. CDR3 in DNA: TGTGCCAGCAGTTTTCAGGGAGCCAAAAACATTCAGTACTTC.

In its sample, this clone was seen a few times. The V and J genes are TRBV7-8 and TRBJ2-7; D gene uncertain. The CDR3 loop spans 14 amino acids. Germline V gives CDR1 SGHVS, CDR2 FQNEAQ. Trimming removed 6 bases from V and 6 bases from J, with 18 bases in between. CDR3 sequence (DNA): TGTGCCAGCAGTCCCTCTTATTACAATGGCGAGCAGTACTTC. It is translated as CASSPSYYNGEQYF.

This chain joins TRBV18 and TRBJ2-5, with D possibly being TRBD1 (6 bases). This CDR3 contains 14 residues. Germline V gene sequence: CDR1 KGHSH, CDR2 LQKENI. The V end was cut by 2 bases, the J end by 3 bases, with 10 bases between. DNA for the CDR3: TGTGCCAGCTCACCAATGAGGGGGAAAGAGACCCAGTACTTC. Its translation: CASSPMRGKETQYF. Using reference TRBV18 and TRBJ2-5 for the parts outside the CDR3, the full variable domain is NAGVMQNPRHLVRRRGQEARLRCSPMKGHSHVYWYRQLPEEGLKFMVYLQKENIIDESGMPKERFSAEFPKEGPSILRIQQVVRGDSAAYFCASSPMRGKETQYFGPGTRLLVL.

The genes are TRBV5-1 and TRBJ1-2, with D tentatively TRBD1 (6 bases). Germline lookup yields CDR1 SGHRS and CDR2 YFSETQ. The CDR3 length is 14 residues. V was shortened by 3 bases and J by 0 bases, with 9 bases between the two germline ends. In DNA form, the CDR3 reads TGCGCCAGCAGCTCGACAGGATCTAACTATGGCTACACCTTC. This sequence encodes CASSSTGSNYGYTF.

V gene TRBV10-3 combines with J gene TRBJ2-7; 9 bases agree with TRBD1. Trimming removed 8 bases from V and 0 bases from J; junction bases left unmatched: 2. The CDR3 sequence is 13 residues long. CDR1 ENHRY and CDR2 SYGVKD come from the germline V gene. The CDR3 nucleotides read TGTGCCATCCGGGACAGGGACTCCTACGAGCAGTACTTC. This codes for CAIRDRDSYEQYF.

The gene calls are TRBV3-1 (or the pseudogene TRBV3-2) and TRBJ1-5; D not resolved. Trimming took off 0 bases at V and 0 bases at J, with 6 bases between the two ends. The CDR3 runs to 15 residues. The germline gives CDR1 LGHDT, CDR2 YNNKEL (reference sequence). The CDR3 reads CASSQDGSSNQPQHF. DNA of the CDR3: TGTGCCAGCAGCCAAGATGGGAGTAGCAATCAGCCCCAGCATTTT.

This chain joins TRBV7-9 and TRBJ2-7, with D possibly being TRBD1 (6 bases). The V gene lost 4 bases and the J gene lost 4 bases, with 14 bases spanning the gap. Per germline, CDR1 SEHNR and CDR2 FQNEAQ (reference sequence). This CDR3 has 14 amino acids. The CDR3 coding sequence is TGTGCCAGCAGCTCACAGGGTCGGCAATACGAGCAGTACTTC. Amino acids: CASSSQGRQYEQYF.

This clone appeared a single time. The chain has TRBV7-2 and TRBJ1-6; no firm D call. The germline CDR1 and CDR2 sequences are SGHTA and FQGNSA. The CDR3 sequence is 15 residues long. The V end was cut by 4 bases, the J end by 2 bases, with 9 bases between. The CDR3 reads CASSSDGAYNSPLHF. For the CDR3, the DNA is TGTGCCAGCAGCTCTGACGGCGCCTATAATTCACCCCTCCACTTT.

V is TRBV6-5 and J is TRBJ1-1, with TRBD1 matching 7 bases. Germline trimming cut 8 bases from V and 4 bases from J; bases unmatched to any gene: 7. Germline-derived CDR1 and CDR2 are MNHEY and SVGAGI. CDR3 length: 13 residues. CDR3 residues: CASRQGSGTEAFF. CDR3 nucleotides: TGTGCCAGCCGACAGGGCAGCGGCACTGAAGCTTTCTTT.

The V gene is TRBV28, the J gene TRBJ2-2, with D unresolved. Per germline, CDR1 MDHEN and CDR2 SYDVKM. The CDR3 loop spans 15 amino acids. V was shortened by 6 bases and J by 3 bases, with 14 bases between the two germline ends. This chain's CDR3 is CASRRGRSYTGELFF. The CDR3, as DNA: TGTGCCAGCAGACGCGGCAGGTCTTACACCGGGGAGCTGTTTTTT.

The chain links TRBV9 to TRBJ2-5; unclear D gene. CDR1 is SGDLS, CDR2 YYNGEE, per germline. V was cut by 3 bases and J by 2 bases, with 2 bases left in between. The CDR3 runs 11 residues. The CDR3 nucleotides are TGTGCCAGCAGCGGTCAAGAGACCCAGTACTTC. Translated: CASSGQETQYF.

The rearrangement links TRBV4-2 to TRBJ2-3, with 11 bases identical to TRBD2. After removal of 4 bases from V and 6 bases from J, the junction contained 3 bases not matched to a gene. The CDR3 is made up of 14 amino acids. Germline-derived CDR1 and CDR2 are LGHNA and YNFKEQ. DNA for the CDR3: TGTGCCAGCAGCCCGACTAGCGGGGAGGATACGCAGTATTTT. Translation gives CASSPTSGEDTQYF.

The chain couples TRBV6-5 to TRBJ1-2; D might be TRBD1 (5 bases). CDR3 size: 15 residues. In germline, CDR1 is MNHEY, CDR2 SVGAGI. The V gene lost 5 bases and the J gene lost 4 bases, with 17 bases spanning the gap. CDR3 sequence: CASSSDSDPAYGYTF. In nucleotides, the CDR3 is TGTGCCAGCAGTAGCGACAGCGATCCAGCCTATGGCTACACCTTC.

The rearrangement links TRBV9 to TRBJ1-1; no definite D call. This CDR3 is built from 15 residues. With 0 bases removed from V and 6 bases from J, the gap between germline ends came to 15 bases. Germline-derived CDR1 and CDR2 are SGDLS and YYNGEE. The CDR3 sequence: CASSVGLLRDAEAFF. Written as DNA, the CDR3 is TGTGCCAGCAGCGTAGGGTTATTGCGAGACGCTGAAGCTTTCTTT.

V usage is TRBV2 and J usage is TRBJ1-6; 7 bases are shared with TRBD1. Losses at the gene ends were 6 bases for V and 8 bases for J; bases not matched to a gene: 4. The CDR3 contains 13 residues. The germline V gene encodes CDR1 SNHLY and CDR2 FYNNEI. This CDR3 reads CASRGQPDSPLHF. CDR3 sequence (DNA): TGTGCCAGCAGGGGACAGCCTGATTCACCCCTCCACTTT.

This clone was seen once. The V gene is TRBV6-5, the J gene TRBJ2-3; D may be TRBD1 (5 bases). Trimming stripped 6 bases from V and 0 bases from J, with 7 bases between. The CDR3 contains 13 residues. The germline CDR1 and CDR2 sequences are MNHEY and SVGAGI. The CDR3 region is CASSAGSTDTQYF. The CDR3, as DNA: TGTGCCAGCAGCGCAGGGAGCACAGATACGCAGTATTTT.

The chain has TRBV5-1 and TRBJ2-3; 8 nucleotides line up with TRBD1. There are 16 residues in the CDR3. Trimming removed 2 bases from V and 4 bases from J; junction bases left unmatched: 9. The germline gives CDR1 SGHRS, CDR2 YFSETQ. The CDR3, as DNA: TGCGCCAGCAGCTTTGGTACAGGGGGATTCTCAGATACGCAGTATTTT. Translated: CASSFGTGGFSDTQYF.

CDR3 DNA sequence: TGTGCCAGCAGTCCCGCTTCCCAAGAGACCCAGTACTTC. Amino acid sequence: CASSPASQETQYF. The chain is built from TRBV28 and TRBJ2-5; D is uncertain. V lost 5 bases and J 1 base, leaving 8 bases between the germline ends. Looked up from germline, CDR1 is MDHEN and CDR2 is SYDVKM. The CDR3 is 13 residues long.